This entry concerns a single TCR beta chain. Its cognate antigen is unknown. These data belong to a study of cytomegalovirus exposure and HLA in healthy donors. Study results and caveats: Data from an earlier analysis indicated that most TCR beta V segments were productive either about 87% or about 30% of the time.

The germline gives CDR1 SEHNR, CDR2 FQNEAQ (reference sequence). The trim removed 6 bases at V and 1 base at J, leaving 5 bases unmatched. There are 16 residues in the CDR3. The PCR employed 60 Vbeta primers together with 13 Jbeta primers. Method: immunoSEQ multiplex PCR; TCRdb's copy keeps in-frame clones and lacks some. The sample holds fewer than 140,000 clones, roughly 80% seen once. The clonotype originates from a man aged 60 to 75 in good health and CMV-seronegative. The V gene is TRBV7-9, the J gene TRBJ2-2, with 10 positions matching TRBD2. The material sequenced was PBMCs. Written as DNA, the CDR3 is TGTGCCAGCAGTTTTATAGCGGGGGGGAACACCGGGGAGCTGTTTTTT. Its protein is CASSFIAGGNTGELFF.